The 24 T cell receptor beta chains presented below share a single source sample, sequenced in a study of blood T cells in healthy people across ages. Primed by a sample-barcoded 5' primer and a J-beta primer mix, a second PCR proceeded for roughly 6 to 12 cycles. TCRdb fed the 5' RACE reads into MiXCR, producing one record per CDR3 protein. The sample lists some 370,000 distinct CDR3 sequences, 45% to 60% occurring once. The sample was blood. The receptors were sampled from a man aged 55-75 years in good health.

The V and J genes are TRBV12-3 or TRBV12-4 and TRBJ2-5, with 10 positions matching TRBD1. The J call may be faulty, since TRBJ2-7 better matches the DNA end. The CDR3 extends over 15 amino acids. CDR3 in DNA: TGTGCCAGCAGTTTAGAAGGGACAGGGGCCTACGAGCAGTACTTC. Protein sequence: CASSLEGTGAYEQYF.

The rearrangement uses TRBV7-2 and TRBJ2-5; TRBD1 might be the D (6 bases). Germline lookup yields CDR1 SGHTA and CDR2 FQGNSA. The CDR3 spans 15 residues. The germline V and J ends were trimmed by 0 bases and 2 bases, with 10 bases remaining between them. The CDR3 DNA follows: TGTGCCAGCAGCTTAGCGCAAGGACAGCAAGAGACCCAGTACTTC. Its protein product is CASSLAQGQQETQYF.

This clonotype showed up just once. This rearrangement joins TRBV4-2 to TRBJ1-5, with D unclear. Germline V gives CDR1 LGHNA, CDR2 YNFKEQ. The V and J ends lost 1 base and 3 bases respectively, with 13 bases between them. The CDR3 consists of 16 residues. Written as DNA, the CDR3 is TGTGCCAGCAGCCAAGGGAATTCTGGATACAATCAGCCCCAGCATTTT. Residues: CASSQGNSGYNQPQHF.

This clonotype was recorded a few times. The chain links TRBV11-2 to TRBJ2-5, with D possibly being TRBD1 (6 bases). The CDR3 is 15 residues long. Trimming shortened V by 4 bases and J by 5 bases, and 17 bases separated the two germline ends. The germline CDR1 and CDR2 sequences are SGHAT and FQNNGV. The CDR3 region is CASSSGTIQGETQYF. The CDR3 bases are TGTGCCAGCAGCTCCGGGACGATCCAGGGGGAGACCCAGTACTTC.

This clonotype was detected once. The rearrangement links TRBV27 to TRBJ2-1, with 9 bases identical to TRBD2. This CDR3 is built from 17 residues. From germline, CDR1 is MNHEY and CDR2 SMNVEV (reference sequence). J gave up 0 bases and V 1 base, and 4 bases lay outside the gene matches. The CDR3 loop reads CASSLLRLAVSYNEQFF. The CDR3 coding sequence is TGTGCCAGCAGTTTATTGCGACTAGCGGTCTCCTACAATGAGCAGTTCTTC.

This clonotype came up many times. In nucleotides, the CDR3 is TGTGCCAGCAGCTTAAAAGGAACTAGCGGGAGCCTCTACGAGCAGTACTTC. Translating gives CASSLKGTSGSLYEQYF. V usage is TRBV7-2 and J usage is TRBJ2-7, with 11 bases matching TRBD2. CDR1 and CDR2 (germline): SGHTA, FQGNSA. CDR3 length equals 17 residues. V lost 2 bases, J lost 3 bases, and 9 bases stayed unmatched.

The chain recombines TRBV19 with TRBJ2-1; D is possibly TRBD1 (6 bases). The CDR3 runs 14 residues. From germline, CDR1 is LNHDA and CDR2 SQIVND (reference sequence). The ends were cut back, 3 bases at V and 9 bases at J, with 15 bases in the middle. The CDR3, as DNA: TGTGCCAGTAGTATTCAAGACGGGACAACTGAGCAGTTCTTC. Translation: CASSIQDGTTEQFF. The complete variable domain, with remaining parts taken from reference TRBV19 and TRBJ2-1, reads DGGITQSPKYLFRKEGQNVTLSCEQNLNHDAMYWYRQDPGQGLRLIYYSQIVNDFQKGDIAEGYSVSREKKESFPLTVTSAQKNPTAFYLCASSIQDGTTEQFFGPGTRLTVL.

V gene TRBV9 combines with J gene TRBJ2-5; 8 bases agree with TRBD2. This CDR3 is built from 15 residues. With V trimmed by 3 bases and J by 2 bases, 6 bases remained unmatched. Germline V lookup: CDR1 SGDLS, CDR2 YYNGEE. CDR3 in DNA: TGTGCCAGCAGCGAACGGGGGGGGACACAAGAGACCCAGTACTTC. This sequence encodes CASSERGGTQETQYF.

The chain carries TRBV27 and TRBJ2-1, with D possibly matching TRBD1 (5 bases). The V end was cut by 4 bases, the J end by 0 bases, with 13 bases between. The germline V gene has CDR1 MNHEY and CDR2 SMNVEV (reference sequence). The CDR3 is 16 amino acids. The CDR3: CASSSRQRSSYNEQFF. CDR3 sequence (DNA): TGTGCCAGCAGTTCCCGACAGAGGAGCTCCTACAATGAGCAGTTCTTC.

A single count supports this clonotype. This sequence joins TRBV30 and TRBJ1-1; D possibly corresponds to TRBD1 (5 bases). The V and J ends lost 5 bases and 1 base respectively, with 11 bases between them. The CDR3 spans 13 residues. Germline V gene sequence: CDR1 GTSNPN, CDR2 SVGIG (reference sequence). The CDR3, as DNA: TGTGCCTGGGGGGCGAGGGCGAACACTGAAGCTTTCTTT. This gives the protein CAWGARANTEAFF.

The V gene is TRBV28, the J gene TRBJ2-6; D gene uncertain. Trimming took off 10 bases at V and 0 bases at J, with 16 bases between the two ends. Germline CDR1 is MDHEN and CDR2 is SYDVKM. This CDR3 is 16 amino acids long. CDR3 sequence (DNA): TGTGCCACCATGAGTTCCTTGGGCTCTGGGGCCAACGTCCTGACTTTC. Protein sequence: CATMSSLGSGANVLTF.

In this sample, this clonotype turned up a few times. This sequence joins TRBV6-4 and TRBJ2-3; D unclear. CDR3 size: 15 residues. The germline V gene encodes CDR1 MRHNA and CDR2 SNTAGT. V shed 2 bases and J shed 0 bases, with 9 bases lying between them. This CDR3 is CASSDLVTSTDTQYF. CDR3 bases: TGTGCCAGCAGTGACCTGGTTACTAGCACAGATACGCAGTATTTT.

The chain employs TRBV14 and TRBJ1-4; D gene ambiguous. This CDR3 is built from 16 residues. The V gene's germline CDR1 is SGHDN and CDR2 FVKESK. The ends were cut back, 1 base at V and 0 bases at J, with 9 bases in the middle. DNA of the CDR3: TGTGCCAGCAGCCAAGGAGACACTGCAACTAATGAAAAACTGTTTTTT. Translating gives CASSQGDTATNEKLFF.

The V gene is TRBV6-2 or TRBV6-3, the J gene TRBJ2-1; D unresolved. V was shortened by 7 bases and J by 7 bases, with 17 bases between the two germline ends. In germline, CDR1 is MNHEY, CDR2 SVGEGT. The CDR3 runs to 14 residues. The chain's CDR3 is CASKGGPARNEQFF. The CDR3, as DNA: TGTGCCAGCAAAGGTGGACCAGCGCGGAATGAGCAGTTCTTC.

The V gene is TRBV29-1, the J gene TRBJ2-4; 11 bases fit TRBD2. The CDR3 loop spans 15 amino acids. The junction had 4 bases not matched to a gene; V was cut back by 5 bases and J by 1 base. Germline V lookup: CDR1 SQVTM, CDR2 ANQGSEA. The CDR3 loop is CSVQPSGRAKNIQYF. For the CDR3, the DNA is TGCAGCGTTCAACCTAGCGGGAGGGCCAAAAACATTCAGTACTTC.

V is TRBV7-9 and J is TRBJ2-3; no definite D call. This CDR3 has 16 amino acids. CDR1 is SEHNR and CDR2 is FQNEAQ in the germline V gene (reference sequence). Trimming removed 0 bases from V and 2 bases from J, with 12 bases in between. In DNA, the CDR3 is TGTGCCAGCAGCTTAGCGCACAGTCCCTCCACAGATACGCAGTATTTT. Translating it yields CASSLAHSPSTDTQYF.

The rearrangement links TRBV18 to TRBJ2-4; D gene ambiguous. The DNA end is a closer match to TRBJ2-5, so the J assignment may be wrong. The germline V gene encodes CDR1 KGHSH and CDR2 LQKENI. CDR3 size: 11 residues. CDR3 loop: CASSPQGTQYF. Here the CDR3 DNA reads TGTGCCAGCTCACCACAGGGGACCCAGTACTTC.

A few counts support this clonotype. The chain uses TRBV7-2 and TRBJ2-3; TRBD2 might be the D (6 bases). Trimming took 5 bases from V and 3 from J, leaving 24 bases between them. The germline V gene has CDR1 SGHTA and CDR2 FQGNSA. The CDR3 extends over 18 amino acids. The CDR3 loop is CASSRSYSGGGRTDTQYF. DNA for the CDR3: TGTGCCAGCAGCCGATCCTATAGCGGAGGAGGGAGGACAGATACGCAGTATTTT.

This clonotype has just a few counts. This chain joins TRBV6-1 and TRBJ2-4; D is perhaps TRBD1 (6 bases). CDR1 is MNHNS, CDR2 SASEGT, per germline. Trimming took 6 bases from V and 1 from J, leaving 19 bases between them. This CDR3 spans 17 amino acids. This CDR3 reads CASRQGPSTRAKNIQYF. Here the CDR3 DNA reads TGTGCCAGCAGACAGGGCCCCTCTACCCGTGCCAAAAACATTCAGTACTTC.

This clonotype was seen just once. The chain employs TRBV28 and TRBJ2-7, with 12 bases fitting TRBD1. V lost 6 bases and J lost 7; bases outside the gene matches: 4. The CDR3 totals 13 residues. Per the germline V gene, CDR1 is MDHEN and CDR2 is SYDVKM. The CDR3 loop is CASSRDRGPEQYF. The DNA of the CDR3 is TGTGCCAGCAGCCGGGACAGGGGGCCTGAGCAGTACTTC.

Concerning this clonotype itself: Being one base from a much bigger clone, this may be a read error. The V and J genes are TRBV29-1 and TRBJ1-2; 8 nucleotides agree with TRBD1. V lost 7 bases, J lost 12 bases, and 10 bases stayed unmatched. The germline gives CDR1 SQVTM, CDR2 ANQGSEA. The CDR3 loop spans 11 amino acids. The CDR3 DNA sequence: TGCAGCGCCGGACAGGGACGAGGCCACACCTTC. Translation gives CSAGQGRGHTF.

A few counts support this clonotype. This rearrangement joins TRBV7-2 to TRBJ2-3; no definite D call. Trimming took off 7 bases at V and 8 bases at J, with 13 bases between the two ends. The CDR3 is 12 residues long. Looked up from germline, CDR1 is SGHTA and CDR2 is FQGNSA. CDR3 DNA sequence: TGTGCCAGCACCTCCGGCGTGGGTACGCAGTATTTT. Its protein is CASTSGVGTQYF.

Only a few counts were recorded for this clonotype. The J gene is TRBJ2-7, the V gene TRBV28, with 9 bases that match TRBD1. The CDR3 runs 16 residues. Germline V gives CDR1 MDHEN, CDR2 SYDVKM. V lost 6 bases and J lost 4; bases outside the gene matches: 13. The CDR3 loop is CASSPSGTGMTYEQYF. The CDR3 bases are TGTGCCAGCAGCCCCTCCGGGACAGGGATGACTTACGAGCAGTACTTC.

A note on this clonotype: The junction shows a germline mismatch at one end, possibly a read error. The V call is TRBV12-3 or TRBV12-4, the J call TRBJ2-3, with D possibly being TRBD1 (6 bases). This CDR3 contains 17 residues. The DNA of the CDR3 is TGTGCCAGCGGGTCACCCTCCCACAGGGTTAGCACAGATGCGCAGTATTTT. It codes for CASGSPSHRVSTDAQYF.